This T cell receptor beta chain was identified in a study of T cell responses to AZD1222 COVID-19 vaccine. Repertoires were generated with immunoSEQ multiplex PCR, while TCRdb's copy carries only in-frame clones and drops some. The data hold about 110,000 clones, with approximately 86% observed a single time. The sequence was collected from an adult in good health. The sample was peripheral blood, taken on day 0 of MenACWY control vaccination.

CDR3 in DNA: TGCGCCAGCAGAACTGGGTGGGACCACTATGGCTACACCTTC. Encoded protein: CASRTGWDHYGYTF. This chain uses TRBV10-1 with TRBJ1-2, with D possibly matching TRBD1 (5 bases). This CDR3 spans 14 amino acids. Per the germline V gene, CDR1 is WNHNN and CDR2 is SYGVQD (reference sequence). V was pared by 6 bases and J by 3 bases, with 14 bases between.